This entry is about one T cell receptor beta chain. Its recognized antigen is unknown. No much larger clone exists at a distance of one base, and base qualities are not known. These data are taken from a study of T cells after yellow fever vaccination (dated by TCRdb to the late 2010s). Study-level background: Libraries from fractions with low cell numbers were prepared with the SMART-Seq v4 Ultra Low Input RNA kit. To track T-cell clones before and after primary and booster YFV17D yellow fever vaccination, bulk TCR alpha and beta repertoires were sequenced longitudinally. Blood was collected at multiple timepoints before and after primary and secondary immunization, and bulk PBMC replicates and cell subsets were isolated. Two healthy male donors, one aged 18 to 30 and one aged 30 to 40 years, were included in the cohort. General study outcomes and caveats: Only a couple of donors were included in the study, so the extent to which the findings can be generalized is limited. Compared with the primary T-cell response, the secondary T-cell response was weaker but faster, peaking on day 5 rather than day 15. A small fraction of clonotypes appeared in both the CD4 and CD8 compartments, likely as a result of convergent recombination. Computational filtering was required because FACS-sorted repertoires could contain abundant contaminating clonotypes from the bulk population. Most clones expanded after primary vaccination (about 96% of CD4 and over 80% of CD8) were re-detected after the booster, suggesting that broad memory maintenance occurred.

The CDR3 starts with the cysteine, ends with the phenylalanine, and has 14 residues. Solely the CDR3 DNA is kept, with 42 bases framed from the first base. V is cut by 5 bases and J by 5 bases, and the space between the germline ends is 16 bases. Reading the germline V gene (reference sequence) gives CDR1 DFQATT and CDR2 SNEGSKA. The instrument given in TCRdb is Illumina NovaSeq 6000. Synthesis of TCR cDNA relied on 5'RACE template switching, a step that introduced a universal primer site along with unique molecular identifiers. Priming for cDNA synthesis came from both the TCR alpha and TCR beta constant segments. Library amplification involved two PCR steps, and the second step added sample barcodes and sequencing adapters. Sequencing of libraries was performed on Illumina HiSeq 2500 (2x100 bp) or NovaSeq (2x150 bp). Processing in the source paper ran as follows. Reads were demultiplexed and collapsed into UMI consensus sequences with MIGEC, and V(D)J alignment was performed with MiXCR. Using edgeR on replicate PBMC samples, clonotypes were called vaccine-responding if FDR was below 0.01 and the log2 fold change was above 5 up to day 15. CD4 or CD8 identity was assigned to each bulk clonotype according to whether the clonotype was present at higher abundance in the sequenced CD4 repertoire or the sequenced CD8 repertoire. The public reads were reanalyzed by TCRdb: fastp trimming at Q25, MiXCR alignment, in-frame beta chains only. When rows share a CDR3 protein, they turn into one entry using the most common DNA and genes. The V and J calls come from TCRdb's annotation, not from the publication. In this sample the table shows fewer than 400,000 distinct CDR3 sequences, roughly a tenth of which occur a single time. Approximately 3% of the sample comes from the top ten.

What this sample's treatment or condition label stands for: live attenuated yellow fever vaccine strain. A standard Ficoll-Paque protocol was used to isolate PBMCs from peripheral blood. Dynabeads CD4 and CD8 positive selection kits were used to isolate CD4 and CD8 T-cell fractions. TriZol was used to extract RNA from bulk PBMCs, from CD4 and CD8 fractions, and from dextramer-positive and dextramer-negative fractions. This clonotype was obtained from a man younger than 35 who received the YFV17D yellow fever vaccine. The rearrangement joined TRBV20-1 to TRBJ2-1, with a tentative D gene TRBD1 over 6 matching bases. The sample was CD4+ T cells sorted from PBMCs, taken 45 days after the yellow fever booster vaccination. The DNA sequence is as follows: TGCAGTGCTCTAGAGGGGGTCTTAGACAATGAGCAGTTCTTC. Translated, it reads CSALEGVLDNEQFF.